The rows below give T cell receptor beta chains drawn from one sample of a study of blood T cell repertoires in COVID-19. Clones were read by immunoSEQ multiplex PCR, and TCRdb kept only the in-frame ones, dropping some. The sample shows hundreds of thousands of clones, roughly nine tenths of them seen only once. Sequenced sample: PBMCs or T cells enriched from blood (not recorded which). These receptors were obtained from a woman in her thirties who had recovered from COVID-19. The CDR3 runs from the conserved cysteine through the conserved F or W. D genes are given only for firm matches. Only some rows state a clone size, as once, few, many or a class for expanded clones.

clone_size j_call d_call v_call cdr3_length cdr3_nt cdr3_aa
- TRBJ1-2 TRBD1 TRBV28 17 TGTGCCAGCAGTACCCGAGAGATACGGGACAGGGGGTATGGCTACACCTTC CASSTREIRDRGYGYTF
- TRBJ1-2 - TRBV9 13 TGTGCCAGCAGCCCCGGGAGACTCTATGGCTACACCTTC CASSPGRLYGYTF
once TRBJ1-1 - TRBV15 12 TGTGCCACCAGCAGAGATTTCGCTGAAGCTTTCTTT CATSRDFAEAFF
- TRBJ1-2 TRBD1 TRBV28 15 TGTGCCAGCAGCCAACTTCCAGGGGGCTGGAATGGCTACACCTTC CASSQLPGGWNGYTF
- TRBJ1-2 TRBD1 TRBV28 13 TGTGCCAGCAGTCCCGCGACAGGGTCCGGCTACACCTTC CASSPATGSGYTF
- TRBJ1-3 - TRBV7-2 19 TGTGCCAGCAGCTCGCCCGAGAGACATTCCCTAAGCTCTGGAAACACCATATATTTT CASSSPERHSLSSGNTIYF
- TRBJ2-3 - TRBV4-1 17 TGCGCCAGCAGCCAAGAGGGTTCGGCAGGGAGCACAGATACGCAGTATTTT CASSQEGSAGSTDTQYF
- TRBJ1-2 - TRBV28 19 TGTGCCAGCAGACAATTTTGGGGGCCCTCCTCCCCTATTGGGTATGGCTACACCTTC CASRQFWGPSSPIGYGYTF
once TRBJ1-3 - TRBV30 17 TGTGCCTGGAGAAACCAGCGGGTATCGTTTGGGGGAAACACCATATATTTT CAWRNQRVSFGGNTIYF
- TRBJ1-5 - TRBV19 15 TGTGCCAGCAGGGAAGGGGATATTAGCAATCAGCCCCAGCATTTT CASREGDISNQPQHF
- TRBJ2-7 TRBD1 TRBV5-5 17 TGTGCCAGCAGCTTGGAGACAGGGGTTTCTGTAAGCTACGAGCAGTACTTC CASSLETGVSVSYEQYF
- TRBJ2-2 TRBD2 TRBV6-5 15 TGTGCCAGCGGAGGGACTAGCGGACACACCGGGGAGCTGTTTTTT CASGGTSGHTGELFF
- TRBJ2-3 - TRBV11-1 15 TGTGCCAGCAGCATCACCCCAACTAGCACAGATACGCAGTATTTT CASSITPTSTDTQYF
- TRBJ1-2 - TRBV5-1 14 TGCGCCAGCAGCCAGGTCGGGGGGCTGGGTGGCTACACCTTC CASSQVGGLGGYTF
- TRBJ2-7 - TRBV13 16 TGTGCCAGCAGTCCCCCCCCCGACAGTTATATCTACGAGCAGTACTTC CASSPPPDSYIYEQYF
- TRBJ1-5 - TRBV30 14 TGTGCCTGGTCCTTCCCGACAGGTGGTCAGCCCCAGCATTTT CAWSFPTGGQPQHF
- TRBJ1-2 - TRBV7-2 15 TGTGCCAGCAGCTCAAGGACAGCAAATTATTATGGCTACACCTTC CASSSRTANYYGYTF